This T cell receptor (beta chain) was recorded in a study of OX40 agonist ivuxolimab in advanced cancers. Across the study: Those treated in dose escalation had hepatocellular carcinoma, melanoma, renal cell cancer or head and neck cancer.

This clone was counted only a few times. TCRdb's copy holds only in-frame clones and misses some; the assay was immunoSEQ multiplex PCR. The table shows some 52,000 clones, with roughly 94% occurring only once. The CDR3 spans 12 residues. CDR1 and CDR2 (germline): MDHEN, SYDVKM. The V gene end was trimmed by 8 bases and the J gene end by 5 bases; junction bases not matched to a gene: 5. Specimen: CD4+ or CD8+ T cells sorted from blood, collected in a trial of the OX40 agonist ivuxolimab. The clonotype comes from an adult with an advanced solid tumor such as melanoma, head and neck, liver or kidney cancer. The rearrangement joins TRBV28 to TRBJ1-2; 7 bases line up with TRBD1. The CDR3 region is CASSSTGYGYTF. The CDR3 DNA sequence: TGTGCCAGCTCATCGACAGGGTATGGCTACACCTTC.